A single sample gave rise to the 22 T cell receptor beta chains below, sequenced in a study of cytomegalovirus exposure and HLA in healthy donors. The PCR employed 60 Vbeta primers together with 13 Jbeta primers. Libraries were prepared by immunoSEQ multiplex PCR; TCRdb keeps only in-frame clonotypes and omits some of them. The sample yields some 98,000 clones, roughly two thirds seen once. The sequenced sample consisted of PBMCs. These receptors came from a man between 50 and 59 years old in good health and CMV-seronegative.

The CDR3 bases are TGCGCCAGCAGTTCCTCGCTAGCGGGAGGAGGGCCCGGGGAGCTGTTTTTT. Protein product: CASSSSLAGGGPGELFF. The V and J genes are TRBV10-1 and TRBJ2-2; TRBD2 aligns across 11 bases. The CDR3 consists of 17 residues. Germline lookup yields CDR1 WNHNN and CDR2 SYGVQD (reference sequence). The J segment lost 6 bases and the V segment lost 5 bases, leaving 11 bases of the junction unmatched.

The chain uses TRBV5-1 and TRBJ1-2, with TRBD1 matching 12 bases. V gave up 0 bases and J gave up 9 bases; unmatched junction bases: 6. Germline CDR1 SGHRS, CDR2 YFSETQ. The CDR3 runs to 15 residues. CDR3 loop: CASSLALGQGASYTF. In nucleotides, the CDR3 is TGCGCCAGCAGCTTGGCCCTGGGACAGGGGGCGAGCTACACCTTC.

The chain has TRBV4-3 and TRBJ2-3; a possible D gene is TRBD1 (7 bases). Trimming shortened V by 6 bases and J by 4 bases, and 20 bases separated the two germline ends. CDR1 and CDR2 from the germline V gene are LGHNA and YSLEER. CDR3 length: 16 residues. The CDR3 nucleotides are TGCGCCAGCAGTCAGGGGGGTGGAGGGGCCCCAGATACGCAGTATTTT. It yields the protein CASSQGGGGAPDTQYF.

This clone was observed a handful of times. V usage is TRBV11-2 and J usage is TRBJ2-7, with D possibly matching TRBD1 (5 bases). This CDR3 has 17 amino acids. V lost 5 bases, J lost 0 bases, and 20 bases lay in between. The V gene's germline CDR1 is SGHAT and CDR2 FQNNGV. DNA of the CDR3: TGTGCCAGCAGCAGAATCCAGGGCTCCAAGGGCTCCTACGAGCAGTACTTC. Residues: CASSRIQGSKGSYEQYF.

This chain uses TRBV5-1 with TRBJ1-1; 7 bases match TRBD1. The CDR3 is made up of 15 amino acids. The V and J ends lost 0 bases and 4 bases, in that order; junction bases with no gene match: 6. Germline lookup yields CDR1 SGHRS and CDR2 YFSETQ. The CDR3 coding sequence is TGCGCCAGCAGCTTGGTGACAGGGACGGGCACTGAAGCTTTCTTT. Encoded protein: CASSLVTGTGTEAFF.

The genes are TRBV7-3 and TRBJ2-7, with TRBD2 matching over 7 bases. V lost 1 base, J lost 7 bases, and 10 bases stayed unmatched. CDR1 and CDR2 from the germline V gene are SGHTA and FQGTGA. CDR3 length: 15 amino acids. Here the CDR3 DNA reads TGTGCCAGCAGCTTAATCGGGGGAGGGCGTGGGGAGCAGTACTTC. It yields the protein CASSLIGGGRGEQYF.

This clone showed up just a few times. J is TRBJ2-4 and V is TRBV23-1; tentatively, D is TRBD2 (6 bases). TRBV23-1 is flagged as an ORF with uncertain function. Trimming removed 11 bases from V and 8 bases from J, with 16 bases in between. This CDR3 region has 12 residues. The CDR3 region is CAGGTVEDIQYF. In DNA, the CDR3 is TGCGCCGGGGGGACTGTGGAGGACATTCAGTACTTC.

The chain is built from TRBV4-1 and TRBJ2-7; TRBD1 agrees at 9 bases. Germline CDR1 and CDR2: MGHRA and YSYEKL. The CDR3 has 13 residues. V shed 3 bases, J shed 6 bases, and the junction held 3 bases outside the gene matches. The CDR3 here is CASSQGQGSEQYF. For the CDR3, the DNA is TGCGCCAGCAGCCAGGGACAGGGATCCGAGCAGTACTTC.

For the CDR3, the DNA is TGCGCCAGCAGCCCACCGGGACTCCCCTACGAGCAGTACTTC. Residues: CASSPPGLPYEQYF. The chain combines TRBV5-1 with TRBJ2-7; a weak D match, TRBD2 (6 bases). Trimming took off 4 bases at V and 2 bases at J, with 13 bases between the two ends. Germline CDR1 SGHRS, CDR2 YFSETQ. The CDR3 is 14 residues long.

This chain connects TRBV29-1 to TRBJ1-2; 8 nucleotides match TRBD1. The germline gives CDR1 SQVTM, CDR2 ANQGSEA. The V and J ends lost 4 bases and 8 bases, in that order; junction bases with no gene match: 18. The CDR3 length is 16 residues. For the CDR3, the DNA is TGCAGCGTTGTTTGGGGGGGGGCAGGGGGCGCGGGGGGCTACACCTTC. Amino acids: CSVVWGGAGGAGGYTF.

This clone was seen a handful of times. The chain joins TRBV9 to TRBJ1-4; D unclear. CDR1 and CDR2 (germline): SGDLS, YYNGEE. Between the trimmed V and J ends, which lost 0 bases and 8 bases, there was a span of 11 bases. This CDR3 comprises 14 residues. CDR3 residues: CASSVGGRSEKLFF. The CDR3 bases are TGTGCCAGCAGCGTAGGAGGCCGCTCGGAAAAACTGTTTTTT.

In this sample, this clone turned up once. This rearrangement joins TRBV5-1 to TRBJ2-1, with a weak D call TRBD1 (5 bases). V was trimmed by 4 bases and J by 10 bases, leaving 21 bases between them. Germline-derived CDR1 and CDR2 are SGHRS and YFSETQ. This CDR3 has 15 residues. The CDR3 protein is CASSPSVGRAGEQFF. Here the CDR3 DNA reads TGCGCCAGCAGCCCATCCGTGGGCAGGGCTGGGGAGCAGTTCTTC.

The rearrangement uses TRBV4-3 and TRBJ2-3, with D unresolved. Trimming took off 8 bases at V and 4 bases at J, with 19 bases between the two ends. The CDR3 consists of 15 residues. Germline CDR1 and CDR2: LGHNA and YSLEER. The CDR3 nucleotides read TGCGCCAGCTCCCCCTATTTGGTAGCAGCAGATACGCAGTATTTT. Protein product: CASSPYLVAADTQYF.

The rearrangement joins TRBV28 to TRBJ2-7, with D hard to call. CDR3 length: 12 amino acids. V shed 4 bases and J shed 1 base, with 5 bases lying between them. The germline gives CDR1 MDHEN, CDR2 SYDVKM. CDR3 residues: CASSSFSYEQYF. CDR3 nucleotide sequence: TGTGCCAGCAGTTCCTTTTCCTACGAGCAGTACTTC.

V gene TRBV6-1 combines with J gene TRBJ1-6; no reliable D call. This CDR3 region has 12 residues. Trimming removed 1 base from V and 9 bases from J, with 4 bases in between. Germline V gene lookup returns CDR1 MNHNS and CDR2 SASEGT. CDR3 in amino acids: CASSEVGSPLHF. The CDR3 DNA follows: TGTGCCAGCAGTGAAGTCGGTTCACCCCTCCACTTT.

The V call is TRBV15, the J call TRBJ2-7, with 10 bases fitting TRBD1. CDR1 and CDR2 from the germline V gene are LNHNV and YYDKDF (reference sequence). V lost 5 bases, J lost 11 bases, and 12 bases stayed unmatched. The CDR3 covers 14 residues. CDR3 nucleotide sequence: TGTGCCACCAGCGTAGACAGGGGGCGAGTTGAAGAGTACTTC. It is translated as CATSVDRGRVEEYF.

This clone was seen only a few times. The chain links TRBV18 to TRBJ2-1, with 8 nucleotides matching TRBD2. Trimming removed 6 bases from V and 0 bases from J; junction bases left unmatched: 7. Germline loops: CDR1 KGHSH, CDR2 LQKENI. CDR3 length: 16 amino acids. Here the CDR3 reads CASSPLLADSYNEQFF. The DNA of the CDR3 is TGTGCCAGCTCGCCCCTACTAGCGGACTCCTACAATGAGCAGTTCTTC.

The CDR3: CAISVGAGNTGELFF. The CDR3, as DNA: TGTGCCATCAGTGTGGGGGCAGGTAACACCGGGGAGCTGTTTTTT. The rearrangement joins TRBV10-3 to TRBJ2-2; D is perhaps TRBD1 (6 bases). There are 15 residues in the CDR3. V dropped 4 bases and J dropped 2 bases, with 11 bases sitting between them. CDR1 ENHRY and CDR2 SYGVKD come from the germline V gene.

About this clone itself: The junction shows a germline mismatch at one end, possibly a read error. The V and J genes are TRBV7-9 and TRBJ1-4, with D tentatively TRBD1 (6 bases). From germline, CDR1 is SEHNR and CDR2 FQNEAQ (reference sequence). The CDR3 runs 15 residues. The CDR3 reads CSSSQGGANNEKLFF. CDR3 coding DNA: TGTTCCAGCAGCCAAGGGGGGGCCAATAATGAAAAACTGTTTTTT.

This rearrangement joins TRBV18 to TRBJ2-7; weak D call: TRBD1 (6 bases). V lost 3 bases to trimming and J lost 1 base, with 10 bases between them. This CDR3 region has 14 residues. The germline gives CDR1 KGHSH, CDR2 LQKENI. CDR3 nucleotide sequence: TGTGCCAGCTCACCGGACAGTAGATCCTACGAGCAGTACTTC. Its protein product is CASSPDSRSYEQYF. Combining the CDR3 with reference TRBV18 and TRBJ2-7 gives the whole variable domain NAGVMQNPRHLVRRRGQEARLRCSPMKGHSHVYWYRQLPEEGLKFMVYLQKENIIDESGMPKERFSAEFPKEGPSILRIQQVVRGDSAAYFCASSPDSRSYEQYFGPGTRLTVT.

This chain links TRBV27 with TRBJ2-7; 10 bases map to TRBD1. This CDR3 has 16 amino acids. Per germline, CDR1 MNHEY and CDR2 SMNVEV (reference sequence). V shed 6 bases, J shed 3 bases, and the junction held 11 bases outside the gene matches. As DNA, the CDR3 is TGTGCCAGCAGCTCTACCCCCGGGACAGGGGTCTACGAGCAGTACTTC. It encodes CASSSTPGTGVYEQYF.

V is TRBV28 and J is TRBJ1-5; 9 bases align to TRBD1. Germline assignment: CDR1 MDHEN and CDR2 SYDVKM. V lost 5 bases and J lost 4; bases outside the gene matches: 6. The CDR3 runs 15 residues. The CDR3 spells CASSLGTGRNQPQHF. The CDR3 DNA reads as TGTGCCAGCAGTCTAGGGACAGGGCGTAATCAGCCCCAGCATTTT.